The next 28 T cell receptor beta chains were all read from a single sample in a study of T cell changes during pregnancy in multiple sclerosis. Libraries were prepared by immunoSEQ multiplex PCR; TCRdb keeps only in-frame clonotypes and omits some of them. The sample lists 40,000 to 50,000 clones; roughly 93% were seen once. The sample was CD8+ T cells from peripheral blood mononuclear cells, taken in the third trimester of pregnancy. The receptor source for this set is a female donor with multiple sclerosis, enrolled in a pregnancy study.

This clone occurred once. V gene TRBV19 combines with J gene TRBJ1-2, with 8 positions matching TRBD1. Germline V gene data show CDR1 as LNHDA and CDR2 as SQIVND (reference sequence). V was clipped by 3 bases and J by 4 bases; unmatched bases: 10. The CDR3 runs 16 residues. CDR3 sequence reads: CASSILGTGATYGYTF. CDR3 DNA: TGTGCCAGTAGTATCCTAGGGACAGGAGCGACCTATGGCTACACCTTC.

The chain is built from TRBV27 and TRBJ1-5; weak D call: TRBD1 (5 bases). V was shortened by 6 bases and J by 6 bases, with 9 bases between the two germline ends. The CDR3 loop spans 12 amino acids. Germline CDR1 MNHEY, CDR2 SMNVEV (reference sequence). The CDR3 loop reads CASRTGSQPQHF. DNA for the CDR3: TGTGCCAGCAGAACAGGTTCTCAGCCCCAGCATTTT.

The V call is TRBV9, the J call TRBJ2-5; 8 nucleotides agree with TRBD2. With V trimmed by 5 bases and J by 2 bases, 8 bases remained unmatched. The length of the CDR3 is 15 residues. CDR1 SGDLS and CDR2 YYNGEE come from the germline V gene. Here the CDR3 reads CASSLGASGQETQYF. CDR3 nucleotide sequence: TGTGCCAGCAGTCTGGGAGCTAGCGGGCAAGAGACCCAGTACTTC.

This CDR3 is CASSDGLVPDTQYF. CDR3 nucleotide sequence: TGCGCCAGCAGCGATGGACTAGTCCCAGATACGCAGTATTTT. This chain links TRBV5-1 with TRBJ2-3, with 7 bases identical to TRBD2. The CDR3 has 14 residues. The V gene end was trimmed by 4 bases and the J gene end by 4 bases; junction bases not matched to a gene: 6. Germline lookup yields CDR1 SGHRS and CDR2 YFSETQ.

This chain uses TRBV9 with TRBJ2-7, with 7 bases identical to TRBD2. CDR1 is SGDLS, CDR2 YYNGEE, per germline. The CDR3 contains 16 residues. V lost 0 bases to trimming and J lost 3 bases; unmatched junction nucleotides: 9. The DNA for the CDR3 is TGTGCCAGCAGCGTAGGTGTCGGGCGGGAGAGCTACGAGCAGTACTTC. This gives the protein CASSVGVGRESYEQYF.

This clone occurred once. The rearrangement uses TRBV19 and TRBJ1-2, with 10 bases lining up with TRBD1. J gave up 4 bases and V 0 bases, and 14 bases lay outside the gene matches. The CDR3 is 19 amino acids. Germline V gene data show CDR1 as LNHDA and CDR2 as SQIVND (reference sequence). This CDR3 is CASSIDPLPRTGGIYGYTF. The DNA for the CDR3 is TGTGCCAGTAGTATAGACCCTCTCCCCCGGACAGGGGGTATCTATGGCTACACCTTC. Full variable domain (outside the CDR3, taken from reference TRBV19 and TRBJ1-2): DGGITQSPKYLFRKEGQNVTLSCEQNLNHDAMYWYRQDPGQGLRLIYYSQIVNDFQKGDIAEGYSVSREKKESFPLTVTSAQKNPTAFYLCASSIDPLPRTGGIYGYTFGSGTRLTVV.

The chain uses TRBV9 and TRBJ2-1, with a tentative D call TRBD1 (5 bases). The V gene's germline CDR1 is SGDLS and CDR2 YYNGEE. The CDR3 runs 11 residues. Trimming removed 4 bases from V and 10 bases from J, with 9 bases in between. CDR3 loop: CASSSRTEQFF. CDR3 nucleotides: TGTGCCAGCAGCTCAAGGACAGAGCAGTTCTTC.

The gene calls are TRBV5-1 and TRBJ2-5; D might be TRBD2 (6 bases). V was cut by 0 bases and J by 1 base, with 10 bases left in between. The V gene's germline CDR1 is SGHRS and CDR2 YFSETQ. The CDR3 has 15 residues. CDR3 in DNA: TGCGCCAGCAGCTTGGTAGTAGCGGTCCAAGAGACCCAGTACTTC. This codes for CASSLVVAVQETQYF.

The chain combines TRBV6-6 with TRBJ2-1; 13 bases are shared with TRBD2. The germline V gene encodes CDR1 MNHNY and CDR2 SVGAGI (reference sequence). The ends lost 5 bases at V and 10 bases at J; junction bases unmatched: 8. CDR3 size: 15 residues. This CDR3 reads CASSGTSGNLEEQFF. Here the CDR3 DNA reads TGTGCCAGCAGTGGGACTAGCGGGAATCTCGAGGAGCAGTTCTTC.

The chain links TRBV29-1 to TRBJ2-7, with 9 positions matching TRBD2. Germline lookup yields CDR1 SQVTM and CDR2 ANQGSEA. Trimming removed 4 bases from V and 0 bases from J; junction bases left unmatched: 7. The CDR3 totals 15 residues. This CDR3 is CSVVSREGLSYEQYF. The DNA for the CDR3 is TGCAGCGTTGTTTCGCGGGAGGGACTCTCCTACGAGCAGTACTTC.

V is TRBV19 and J is TRBJ2-1, with 11 bases fitting TRBD2. Germline V CDR1 and CDR2: LNHDA, SQIVND (reference sequence). With V trimmed by 7 bases and J by 4 bases, 6 bases remained unmatched. The CDR3 runs 15 residues. CDR3 sequence reads: CASTHLAGGYNEQFF. CDR3 bases: TGTGCCAGTACCCATCTAGCGGGGGGTTACAATGAGCAGTTCTTC.

DNA for the CDR3: TGTGCCAGCAGTTCACGGGGGAGCTCCTACGAGCAGTACTTC. Its protein product is CASSSRGSSYEQYF. The chain is built from TRBV27 and TRBJ2-7; D might be TRBD2 (6 bases). Trimming stripped 4 bases from V and 0 bases from J, with 10 bases between. Per the germline V gene, CDR1 is MNHEY and CDR2 is SMNVEV (reference sequence). CDR3 size: 14 residues.

The chain carries TRBV27 and TRBJ2-6, with D unclear. This CDR3 is 17 amino acids long. The ends were cut back, 2 bases at V and 0 bases at J, with 11 bases in the middle. In germline, CDR1 is MNHEY, CDR2 SMNVEV (reference sequence). CDR3 sequence: CASSLLNAASGANVLTF. The CDR3 DNA follows: TGTGCCAGCAGTTTACTTAATGCGGCCTCTGGGGCCAACGTCCTGACTTTC.

The chain has TRBV7-9 and TRBJ1-5; 7 bases agree with TRBD1. CDR3 size: 14 residues. With V trimmed by 3 bases and J by 1 base, 0 bases remained unmatched. CDR1 is SEHNR, CDR2 FQNEAQ, per germline (reference sequence). In DNA, the CDR3 is TGTGCCAGCAGCTTGGGACAGAGCAATCAGCCCCAGCATTTT. Its translation: CASSLGQSNQPQHF.

The chain combines TRBV28 with TRBJ1-1, with D hard to call. Germline V CDR1 and CDR2: MDHEN, SYDVKM. Trimming stripped 8 bases from V and 7 bases from J, with 8 bases between. This CDR3 is built from 10 residues. CDR3 region: CASSYVEAFF. The CDR3 bases are TGTGCCAGCTCCTACGTTGAAGCTTTCTTT.

V usage is TRBV11-3 and J usage is TRBJ2-7; 11 nucleotides match TRBD1. V gave up 5 bases and J gave up 4 bases; unmatched junction bases: 4. The germline V gene encodes CDR1 SGHNT and CDR2 YENEEA. This CDR3 has 14 residues. This chain's CDR3 is CASSHRDRGYEQYF. In DNA form, the CDR3 reads TGTGCCAGCAGCCACCGGGACAGGGGGTACGAGCAGTACTTC.

The chain joins TRBV5-4 to TRBJ2-1, with a tentative D call TRBD2 (7 bases). The CDR3 runs 17 residues. V dropped 4 bases and J dropped 7 bases, with 24 bases sitting between them. Germline V gives CDR1 SGHNT, CDR2 YYREEE (reference sequence). For the CDR3, the DNA is TGTGCCAGCAGCCGCCCCGTGCCCAAGGAGGGGGGGAATGAGCAGTTCTTC. As protein: CASSRPVPKEGGNEQFF.

This chain joins TRBV7-8 and TRBJ2-7; 7 bases are shared with TRBD1. With 7 bases clipped from V and 5 bases from J, the junction kept 14 bases outside the gene matches. There are 15 residues in the CDR3. The germline gives CDR1 SGHVS, CDR2 FQNEAQ. The CDR3 spells CASIKRGLTSDEQYF. The CDR3 coding sequence is TGTGCCAGCATCAAAAGGGGGCTGACTTCGGACGAGCAGTACTTC.

V is TRBV27 and J is TRBJ2-7; 10 bases are shared with TRBD2. V shed 5 bases and J 2 bases; nucleotides not matched to a gene: 6. Germline V gene data show CDR1 as MNHEY and CDR2 as SMNVEV (reference sequence). The CDR3 is made up of 15 amino acids. CDR3 sequence (DNA): TGTGCCAGCAGTCTGACTAGCGGGCTCACCTACGAGCAGTACTTC. Translating it yields CASSLTSGLTYEQYF.

This chain uses TRBV7-9 with TRBJ2-5; D not resolved. Germline V gene sequence: CDR1 SEHNR, CDR2 FQNEAQ (reference sequence). CDR3 length: 12 amino acids. Between the trimmed V and J ends, which lost 2 bases and 5 bases, there was a span of 6 bases. Here the CDR3 reads CASSLREETQYF. CDR3 in DNA: TGTGCCAGCAGCTTACGTGAGGAGACCCAGTACTTC.

The chain joins TRBV10-1 to TRBJ2-7; TRBD2 aligns across 8 bases. CDR1 and CDR2 from the germline V gene are WNHNN and SYGVQD (reference sequence). The V gene end was trimmed by 6 bases and the J gene end by 6 bases; junction bases not matched to a gene: 4. The CDR3 extends over 12 amino acids. Here the CDR3 reads CASRSGSTEQYF. CDR3 sequence (DNA): TGCGCCAGCAGGAGCGGGAGTACCGAGCAGTACTTC.

The chain uses TRBV7-8 and TRBJ2-4, with 10 positions matching TRBD2. There are 19 residues in the CDR3. V dropped 5 bases and J dropped 5; count of bases not matched to a gene: 18. Germline V gene data show CDR1 as SGHVS and CDR2 as FQNEAQ. The CDR3 DNA is TGTGCCAGCAGCCCCCGCCGGGGACTAGCGCTCCTAAGGGAAAACATTCAGTACTTC. This encodes CASSPRRGLALLRENIQYF. Together with reference TRBV7-8 and TRBJ2-4, the CDR3 gives the full variable domain: GAGVSQSPRYKVAKRGQDVALRCDPISGHVSLFWYQQALGQGPEFLTYFQNEAQLDKSGLPSDRFFAERPEGSVSTLKIQRTQQEDSAVYLCASSPRRGLALLRENIQYFGAGTRLSVL.

This clone is a singleton in its sample. V and J are TRBV7-2 and TRBJ1-4, with a weak D call TRBD1 (6 bases). Germline CDR1 SGHTA, CDR2 FQGNSA. With 5 bases removed from V and 5 bases from J, the gap between germline ends came to 12 bases. The CDR3 is 14 amino acids. The CDR3 coding sequence is TGTGCCAGCAGCCCCATGAGGGGGAATGAAAAACTGTTTTTT. It encodes CASSPMRGNEKLFF. Combining the CDR3 with reference TRBV7-2 and TRBJ1-4 gives the whole variable domain GAGVSQSPSNKVTEKGKDVELRCDPISGHTALYWYRQSLGQGLEFLIYFQGNSAPDKSGLPSDRFSAERTGGSVSTLTIQRTQQEDSAVYLCASSPMRGNEKLFFGSGTQLSVL.

The V gene is TRBV4-3, the J gene TRBJ2-3, with TRBD2 matching 9 bases. The germline CDR1 and CDR2 sequences are LGHNA and YSLEER. This CDR3 spans 20 amino acids. V dropped 3 bases and J dropped 0; count of bases not matched to a gene: 16. CDR3 DNA: TGCGCCAGCAGCCACGGCGTCTTAGCGGGAGTTGGCACTAGCACAGATACGCAGTATTTT. Amino acids: CASSHGVLAGVGTSTDTQYF.

This chain connects TRBV5-8 to TRBJ1-1; D is unresolved. CDR1 SGHTS and CDR2 YDEGEE come from the germline V gene. The length of the CDR3 is 13 residues. V gave up 4 bases and J gave up 5 bases, with 12 bases separating them. CDR3 DNA: TGTGCCAGCAGCCTGTTCGGCGGGACTGAAGCTTTCTTT. Its protein product is CASSLFGGTEAFF.

CDR3 region: CASSSPLAGGMDIQYF. DNA of the CDR3: TGTGCCAGCAGTTCCCCCTTAGCGGGAGGGATGGACATTCAGTACTTC. The chain uses TRBV27 and TRBJ2-4, with 11 positions matching TRBD2. Germline V CDR1 and CDR2: MNHEY, SMNVEV (reference sequence). The V and J ends lost 4 bases and 8 bases, in that order; junction bases with no gene match: 10. The CDR3 is made up of 16 amino acids.

This chain uses TRBV18 with TRBJ2-1; 8 bases are shared with TRBD2. V lost 4 bases, J lost 0 bases, and 20 bases stayed unmatched. The CDR3 sequence is 21 residues long. Germline V gene sequence: CDR1 KGHSH, CDR2 LQKENI. The CDR3 bases are TGTGCCAGCTCACTAATCTCGGGACTAGTAAAGTTCGAGGGCTCCTACAATGAGCAGTTCTTC. This codes for CASSLISGLVKFEGSYNEQFF.

V gene TRBV9 combines with J gene TRBJ2-1, with 11 bases identical to TRBD2. In germline, CDR1 is SGDLS, CDR2 YYNGEE. V lost 3 bases, J lost 5 bases, and 10 bases stayed unmatched. There are 17 residues in the CDR3. The CDR3 DNA is TGTGCCAGCAGCGCCCTCGAACTAGCGGGGGTCAACAATGAGCAGTTCTTC. This translates into CASSALELAGVNNEQFF.